The 29 T cell receptor beta chains presented below share a single source sample, sequenced in a study of T cells in Graves' hyperthyroidism and ophthalmopathy. The source material, RNA transcripts, was used to amplify TCR beta CDR3 regions. HTBI primers were employed in a first-round RT-PCR of the TCR CDR3. MiXCR was run by TCRdb on the multiplex PCR reads, yielding one entry per CDR3 protein. The top ten hold roughly 7% of the sample, which has 640,000 or so distinct CDR3 sequences, 14% seen once. Sequencing was done on a sample of blood. The receptors were gathered from a young woman with Graves' ophthalmopathy.

V and J are TRBV20-1 and TRBJ2-2, with D uncertain. Germline lookup yields CDR1 DFQATT and CDR2 SNEGSKA (reference sequence). This CDR3 has 12 amino acids. V was pared by 2 bases and J by 6 bases, with 7 bases between. Here the CDR3 reads CSARPGPGELFF. The CDR3 DNA is TGCAGTGCTAGACCAGGACCCGGGGAGCTGTTTTTT.

There are many counts of this clonotype. The chain recombines TRBV6-1 with TRBJ1-1; unclear D gene. The CDR3 runs to 15 residues. Germline assignment: CDR1 MNHNS and CDR2 SASEGT. The V gene lost 2 bases and the J gene lost 1 base, with 11 bases spanning the gap. DNA for the CDR3: TGTGCCAGCAGTGAAAGAAAGGTTGGGAACACTGAAGCTTTCTTT. Its translation is CASSERKVGNTEAFF.

This clonotype was recorded many times. This chain uses TRBV27 with TRBJ1-1; no firm D call. The V end lost 7 bases, the J end lost 4 bases, and 19 bases lay between the germline ends. CDR3 size: 15 residues. Germline V gene data show CDR1 as MNHEY and CDR2 as SMNVEV (reference sequence). This CDR3 reads CASIPFRGSGTEAFF. CDR3 DNA sequence: TGTGCCAGCATCCCCTTCAGAGGGAGCGGCACTGAAGCTTTCTTT.

The rearrangement uses TRBV29-1 and TRBJ1-2; no reliable D call. With 8 bases removed from V and 6 bases from J, the gap between germline ends came to 13 bases. The CDR3 sequence is 11 residues long. Germline V gene lookup returns CDR1 SQVTM and CDR2 ANQGSEA. CDR3 in DNA: TGCAGCCCAGGTGCTATGGATGGCTACACCTTC. Protein: CSPGAMDGYTF.

J is TRBJ1-4 and V is TRBV12-3 or TRBV12-4; D is ambiguous. V was trimmed by 6 bases and J by 8 bases, leaving 19 bases between them. The CDR3 contains 15 residues. The CDR3 reads CASSPRTGRGEKLFF. The CDR3 bases are TGTGCCAGCAGCCCGAGGACGGGGAGAGGCGAAAAACTGTTTTTT.

Comment on this clonotype: A read error may be the cause here, since a much bigger clone is one base away. The chain has TRBV20-1 and TRBJ2-1; TRBD2 aligns across 11 bases. Germline V CDR1 and CDR2: DFQATT, SNEGSKA (reference sequence). The trim removed 1 base at V and 4 bases at J, leaving 6 bases unmatched. The CDR3 has 16 amino acids. CDR3 DNA: TGCAGTGCTAGAGCGATGACTAGCGGGGTGTACAATGAGCAGTTCTTC. Protein product: CSARAMTSGVYNEQFF.

V and J are TRBV5-1 and TRBJ2-2, with TRBD2 matching over 9 bases. V was clipped by 4 bases and J by 0 bases; unmatched bases: 4. This CDR3 spans 16 amino acids. CDR1 and CDR2 from the germline V gene are SGHRS and YFSETQ. The CDR3 DNA is TGCGCCAGCAGCCAAAAGCGGGAGGCGAACACCGGGGAGCTGTTTTTT. This codes for CASSQKREANTGELFF. The whole variable domain, filled in from reference TRBV5-1 and TRBJ2-2, reads KAGVTQTPRYLIKTRGQQVTLSCSPISGHRSVSWYQQTPGQGLQFLFEYFSETQRNKGNFPGRFSGRQFSNSRSEMNVSTLELGDSALYLCASSQKREANTGELFFGEGSRLTVL.

The chain combines TRBV4-1 with TRBJ1-2; D is ambiguous. This CDR3 contains 16 residues. Trimming cost V 6 bases and J 2 bases, with 19 bases left between them. CDR1 and CDR2 from the germline V gene are MGHRA and YSYEKL. The chain's CDR3 is CASRPWVLGRNYGYTF. CDR3 bases: TGCGCCAGCAGACCGTGGGTATTGGGCCGGAACTATGGCTACACCTTC.

The rearrangement links TRBV6-6 to TRBJ2-1, with D unresolved. V lost 0 bases and J 9 bases, leaving 18 bases between the germline ends. This CDR3 comprises 16 residues. The V gene's germline CDR1 is MNHNY and CDR2 SVGAGI (reference sequence). CDR3 sequence reads: CASSYSMGLGGGEQFF. The CDR3, as DNA: TGTGCCAGCAGTTACTCGATGGGCCTGGGCGGCGGTGAGCAGTTCTTC.

This clonotype has a count of ten or more. The chain is built from TRBV30 and TRBJ1-4; D remains ambiguous. Trimming shortened V by 2 bases and J by 3 bases, and 13 bases separated the two germline ends. Germline V CDR1 and CDR2: GTSNPN, SVGIG (reference sequence). The CDR3 has 15 amino acids. For the CDR3, the DNA is TGTGCCTGGAGTTCAAAAGGGTTCTCTAATGAAAAACTGTTTTTT. It yields the protein CAWSSKGFSNEKLFF.

This clonotype was found many times. The chain recombines TRBV9 with TRBJ1-1; D is undetermined. V lost 0 bases and J lost 5, with 8 bases in between. The CDR3 is 13 residues long. Germline V gives CDR1 SGDLS, CDR2 YYNGEE. CDR3 in DNA: TGTGCCAGCAGCGTAGGGGGTATGACTGAAGCTTTCTTT. This encodes CASSVGGMTEAFF.

This clonotype was observed at least ten times. The V gene is TRBV20-1, the J gene TRBJ2-1, with TRBD2 matching 12 bases. This CDR3 is built from 13 residues. V gave up 7 bases and J gave up 4 bases; unmatched junction bases: 2. Germline CDR1 DFQATT, CDR2 SNEGSKA (reference sequence). The CDR3 DNA follows: TGCAGTGTAGGACTAGCGGGGTACAATGAGCAGTTCTTC. Its protein is CSVGLAGYNEQFF.

This clonotype showed up many times. This chain uses TRBV6-2 or TRBV6-3 with TRBJ2-3; D ambiguous. Germline assignment: CDR1 MNHEY and CDR2 SVGEGT. The CDR3 is made up of 12 amino acids. The V end lost 2 bases, the J end lost 2 bases, and 2 bases lay between the germline ends. In DNA, the CDR3 is TGTGCCAGCAGTTACCCCACAGATACGCAGTATTTT. This codes for CASSYPTDTQYF.

The rearrangement links TRBV20-1 to TRBJ1-5, with TRBD1 matching 10 bases. This CDR3 contains 13 residues. The junction had 7 bases not matched to a gene; V was cut back by 7 bases and J by 7 bases. Germline CDR1 DFQATT, CDR2 SNEGSKA (reference sequence). This chain's CDR3 is CSVTGTGVQPQHF. In nucleotides, the CDR3 is TGCAGTGTCACGGGGACAGGGGTCCAGCCCCAGCATTTT.

This clonotype has ten or more counts. The chain carries TRBV6-1 and TRBJ2-7; D is undetermined. This CDR3 has 13 residues. Trimming left V 2 bases short and J 0 bases short, with 5 bases between. The germline gives CDR1 MNHNS, CDR2 SASEGT. The DNA for the CDR3 is TGTGCCAGCAGTGAAACATACTCCTACGAGCAGTACTTC. Translating it yields CASSETYSYEQYF.

This clonotype was found a few times. The chain recombines TRBV7-3 with TRBJ2-1, with 11 bases fitting TRBD2. V was pared by 3 bases and J by 8 bases, with 9 bases of the junction left unmatched. Germline V gene sequence: CDR1 SGHTA, CDR2 FQGTGA. The CDR3 extends over 16 amino acids. This CDR3 is CASSLHSGREGDEQFF. CDR3 nucleotide sequence: TGTGCCAGCAGCTTGCATAGCGGGAGGGAGGGGGATGAGCAGTTCTTC.

This clonotype was observed at least ten times. V gene TRBV29-1 combines with J gene TRBJ1-2, with D unresolved. V dropped 2 bases and J dropped 8 bases, with 21 bases sitting between them. Germline V gene lookup returns CDR1 SQVTM and CDR2 ANQGSEA. CDR3 size: 15 residues. This CDR3 reads CSVENVERQVGGYTF. Written as DNA, the CDR3 is TGCAGCGTTGAAAATGTAGAACGCCAGGTAGGCGGCTACACCTTC.

This clonotype was found many times. The CDR3 DNA reads as TGTGCCATCAGCACCGGGACAGGGTCCGCAGATACGCAGTATTTT. Translated: CAISTGTGSADTQYF. The rearrangement links TRBV10-3 to TRBJ2-3, with TRBD1 matching over 9 bases. V gave up 6 bases and J gave up 4 bases; unmatched junction bases: 8. Germline CDR1 reads ENHRY; CDR2 reads SYGVKD. This CDR3 spans 15 amino acids.

This clonotype occurred a few times. The chain joins TRBV11-2 to TRBJ2-4, with D possibly being TRBD1 (5 bases). The V end was cut by 5 bases, the J end by 1 base, with 18 bases between. This CDR3 is 17 amino acids long. Germline CDR1 is SGHAT and CDR2 is FQNNGV. CDR3 protein: CASSPNLGAEAKNIQYF. CDR3 nucleotides: TGTGCCAGCAGCCCCAACCTTGGGGCTGAGGCCAAAAACATTCAGTACTTC.

This clonotype appeared many times. This chain joins TRBV11-3 and TRBJ2-5; TRBD1 agrees at 7 bases. This CDR3 is 15 amino acids long. Trimming removed 4 bases from V and 0 bases from J; junction bases left unmatched: 5. Germline values: CDR1 SGHNT, CDR2 YENEEA. CDR3 in amino acids: CASSSGTEYQETQYF. For the CDR3, the DNA is TGTGCCAGCAGCTCCGGGACAGAGTACCAAGAGACCCAGTACTTC.

There are a few counts of this clonotype. V usage is TRBV12-3 or TRBV12-4 and J usage is TRBJ2-6; possibly TRBD2 for D (5 bases). The CDR3 extends over 19 amino acids. The V end was cut by 2 bases, the J end by 0 bases, with 17 bases between. This chain's CDR3 is CASSLRVRLAASGANVLTF. Written as DNA, the CDR3 is TGTGCCAGCAGTTTAAGGGTCCGGCTAGCCGCCTCTGGGGCCAACGTCCTGACTTTC.

V and J are TRBV4-2 and TRBJ1-6; tentatively, D is TRBD1 (6 bases). Trimming pared 0 bases from V and 7 bases from J, leaving 13 bases between. From germline, CDR1 is LGHNA and CDR2 YNFKEQ. The CDR3 runs 16 residues. CDR3 DNA: TGTGCCAGCAGCCAAGAAAATACTAGGGGGAATTCACCCCTCCACTTT. This gives the protein CASSQENTRGNSPLHF.

Ten or more counts support this clonotype. This chain uses TRBV6-1 with TRBJ2-1; TRBD2 agrees at 10 bases. Germline assignment: CDR1 MNHNS and CDR2 SASEGT. J gave up 5 bases and V 5 bases, and 12 bases lay outside the gene matches. The CDR3 has 17 residues. The CDR3 sequence: CASSLKREGTTHNEQFF. The CDR3 nucleotides are TGTGCCAGCAGTCTTAAGCGGGAGGGGACCACGCACAATGAGCAGTTCTTC.

In its sample, this clonotype was seen a few times. The chain couples TRBV2 to TRBJ2-2; D perhaps matches TRBD2 (6 bases). Germline CDR1 SNHLY, CDR2 FYNNEI. Trimming removed 8 bases from V and 6 bases from J, with 22 bases in between. This CDR3 contains 16 residues. The CDR3 region has the DNA TGTGCCAGCCGAGTTATAGGCGCGGGGATCCCCGGGGAGCTGTTTTTT. Amino acids: CASRVIGAGIPGELFF.

This clonotype was detected many times. One end of the junction fails to match germline, which may point to a read error. This sequence joins TRBV20-1 and TRBJ1-3, with TRBD1 identical over 8 bases. This CDR3 is built from 15 residues. Germline V gene sequence: CDR1 DFQATT, CDR2 SNEGSKA (reference sequence). DNA of the CDR3: TGCAGCGCTAAGAGATTGACAGGGGCCGGAAACACCATATATTTT. Its protein is CSAKRLTGAGNTIYF.

This clonotype has at least ten counts. This sequence joins TRBV6-2 or TRBV6-3 and TRBJ1-5; D gene uncertain. Germline V gene data show CDR1 as MNHEY and CDR2 as SVGEGT. The V and J ends lost 3 bases and 0 bases respectively, with 6 bases between them. This CDR3 contains 14 residues. The CDR3: CASSYGYSNQPQHF. In DNA, the CDR3 is TGTGCCAGCAGTTATGGGTATAGCAATCAGCCCCAGCATTTT.

This clonotype was seen a handful of times. V is TRBV5-5 and J is TRBJ1-6; no clear D gene. The germline V gene has CDR1 SGHKS and CDR2 YYEKEE (reference sequence). CDR3 length: 12 amino acids. Between the trimmed V and J ends, which lost 5 bases and 6 bases, there was a span of 6 bases. The chain's CDR3 is CASRERNSPLHF. In DNA form, the CDR3 reads TGTGCCAGCAGGGAGCGTAATTCACCCCTCCACTTT.

The table lists this clonotype with a few counts. This chain joins TRBV9 and TRBJ2-3; D may be TRBD2 (6 bases). Between the trimmed V and J ends, which lost 4 bases and 1 base, there was a span of 10 bases. The germline gives CDR1 SGDLS, CDR2 YYNGEE. The CDR3 sequence is 14 residues long. The CDR3 region is CASSSGSRTDTQYF. The CDR3 nucleotides read TGTGCCAGCAGCTCCGGGAGTCGCACAGATACGCAGTATTTT.

This clonotype was seen many times. The rearrangement links TRBV7-2 to TRBJ2-5, with D possibly TRBD2 on 6 matching bases. The CDR3 sequence is 13 residues long. V lost 3 bases and J 5 bases, leaving 10 bases between the germline ends. The V gene's germline CDR1 is SGHTA and CDR2 FQGNSA. The CDR3 region has the DNA TGTGCCAGCAGCTTTCCGGGAGAGGAGACCCAGTACTTC. As protein: CASSFPGEETQYF.